This T cell receptor (beta chain) was sequenced for a study of blood T cell repertoires in COVID-19. Study details: Some COVID-19 samples were acute and others convalescent; all came from the United States, Italy and Spain.

The repertoire was sequenced with immunoSEQ multiplex PCR; TCRdb's copy has only in-frame clones and lacks some. The repertoire holds 300,000 to 350,000 clones, with 89% as singletons. This clone has a single count. Germline lookup yields CDR1 SGHNT and CDR2 YYREEE (reference sequence). CDR3 length equals 16 residues. Trimming cost V 4 bases and J 7 bases, with 20 bases left between them. This TCR came from a woman aged 60-75 years with COVID-19, enrolled during active disease. Source material: peripheral blood. V is TRBV5-4 and J is TRBJ1-4; the D gene is possibly TRBD1 (5 bases). The CDR3 nucleotides read TGTGCCAGCAGCCAGGGTCGGGGGGGGAAGCGTGAAAAACTGTTTTTT. Protein product: CASSQGRGGKREKLFF.